The 7 T cell receptor beta chains presented below share a single source sample, sequenced in a study of cytomegalovirus exposure and HLA in healthy donors. The PCR had 60 Vbeta and 13 Jbeta primers. The protocol was immunoSEQ multiplex PCR, while the TCRdb copy is restricted to in-frame clones and leaves out a portion. The sample lists 150,000 to 200,000 clones, 80% occurring once. Input material: PBMCs. The receptors stem from a man between 25 and 39 years old in good health and CMV-seropositive.

The table lists this clone with a count of one. This chain links TRBV6-5 with TRBJ2-3; D might be TRBD2 (7 bases). V was cut by 6 bases and J by 4 bases, with 11 bases left in between. The germline V gene has CDR1 MNHEY and CDR2 SVGAGI. There are 13 residues in the CDR3. The CDR3 sequence: CASSRGGSDTQYF. As DNA, the CDR3 is TGTGCCAGCAGCCGCGGGGGCTCAGATACGCAGTATTTT.

The chain carries TRBV28 and TRBJ2-6, with D possibly TRBD2 on 5 matching bases. This CDR3 is built from 15 residues. CDR1 and CDR2 from the germline V gene are MDHEN and SYDVKM. The ends were cut back, 10 bases at V and 3 bases at J, with 16 bases in the middle. The CDR3 is CATRPSGDGANVLTF. Here the CDR3 DNA reads TGTGCCACCAGGCCCTCCGGGGATGGGGCCAACGTCCTGACTTTC.

The gene calls are TRBV5-1 and TRBJ1-1, with TRBD1 matching over 7 bases. The CDR3 extends over 14 amino acids. The V gene end was trimmed by 0 bases and the J gene end by 5 bases; junction bases not matched to a gene: 4. Germline values: CDR1 SGHRS, CDR2 YFSETQ. In DNA, the CDR3 is TGCGCCAGCAGCTTGGACAGGGGTGGTACTGAAGCTTTCTTT. Translating gives CASSLDRGGTEAFF.

The chain carries TRBV5-1 and TRBJ2-7; 9 nucleotides align to TRBD1. This CDR3 has 13 amino acids. Per germline, CDR1 SGHRS and CDR2 YFSETQ. J lost 5 bases, V lost 7 bases, and 7 bases had no gene match. CDR3 DNA sequence: TGCGCCAGCCGACCGGGACAGGGCGACGAGCAGTACTTC. Its protein is CASRPGQGDEQYF.

Of note for this clone: The sample carries other DNA sequences with the same CDR3. For the CDR3, the DNA is TGTGCCACCAGCAGAGAGGGGACAGCATACGAGCAGTACTTC. Residues: CATSREGTAYEQYF. The chain links TRBV15 to TRBJ2-7; 7 bases align to TRBD1. Germline CDR1 reads LNHNV; CDR2 reads YYDKDF (reference sequence). This CDR3 contains 14 residues. Trimming took 0 bases from V and 4 from J; bases not matched to a gene: 3.

The rearrangement links TRBV19 to TRBJ2-7; 7 bases are shared with TRBD2. The CDR3 length is 15 residues. Trimming cost V 1 base and J 5 bases; bases outside gene matches: 8. Germline V gives CDR1 LNHDA, CDR2 SQIVND (reference sequence). The CDR3 spells CASSIAGGRRDEQYF. The CDR3 nucleotides read TGTGCCAGTAGTATAGCTGGCGGGAGAAGGGACGAGCAGTACTTC.

The chain carries TRBV4-1 and TRBJ1-3; D is uncertain. Germline values: CDR1 MGHRA, CDR2 YSYEKL. V was cut by 1 base and J by 0 bases, with 22 bases left in between. The CDR3 contains 20 residues. CDR3: CASSQVWPLGGAASGNTIYF. The CDR3 nucleotides are TGCGCCAGCAGCCAAGTTTGGCCGCTTGGCGGTGCCGCCTCTGGAAACACCATATATTTT.